Listed below are T cell receptor beta chains from one sample, sequenced in a study of spatial heterogeneity in lung cancer. TCRdb reprocessed the 5' RACE reads via MiXCR and lists one record per CDR3 protein. The repertoire includes about 8,600 distinct CDR3 sequences, around 4.5% of them detected once, and approximately 29% sits in the top ten. Sequenced material: PBMCs, taken at surgery. These receptors were obtained from a male donor with early-stage non-small cell lung cancer. Both conserved end residues are part of each CDR3. A D gene is named only where the DNA matches it firmly. For some rows the clone size is stated as once, few or many, or as a class when expanded; others skip it.

>TRBV2|14|TRBJ2-3|-|many
CASTAEKDTDTQYF
TGTGCCAGCACCGCCGAAAAGGACACAGATACGCAGTATTTT
>TRBV11-2|12|TRBJ2-1|-|medium-sized
CASSLIRNEQFF
TGTGCCAGCAGCTTAATCAGGAATGAGCAGTTCTTC
>TRBV7-9|14|TRBJ1-1|TRBD1|medium-sized
CASGDRVMGAEAFF
TGTGCCAGCGGTGACAGGGTGATGGGGGCTGAAGCTTTCTTT
>TRBV30|10|TRBJ2-1|-|many
CAWSHSSQFF
TGTGCCTGGAGCCACAGTTCGCAGTTCTTC
>TRBV12-3/TRBV12-4|14|TRBJ2-1|TRBD2|-
CASSLILADNEQFF
TGTGCCAGCAGCCTAATCCTAGCGGACAATGAGCAGTTCTTC
>TRBV28|12|TRBJ1-5|-|-
CASSTGNQPQHF
TGTGCCAGCAGTACGGGGAACCAGCCCCAGCATTTT
>TRBV28|15|TRBJ2-3|-|medium-sized
CASSLSGGTTDTQYF
TGTGCCAGCAGTTTATCGGGCGGGACCACAGATACGCAGTATTTT
>TRBV6-2/TRBV6-3|13|TRBJ1-1|-|many
CASRRSSYTEAFF
TGTGCCAGCAGACGATCATCGTACACTGAAGCTTTCTTT
>TRBV5-8|12|TRBJ2-1|-|medium-sized
CASSPGPPVQFF
TGTGCCAGCAGCCCGGGACCGCCTGTGCAGTTCTTC
>TRBV7-2|16|TRBJ1-2|-|many
CASSLVSDSVPYGYTF
TGTGCCAGCAGCTTAGTATCGGACAGCGTACCTTACGGCTACACCTTC
>TRBV6-2/TRBV6-3|13|TRBJ2-3|-|many
CASRTGSLGTQYF
TGTGCCAGCAGAACGGGGTCTCTTGGTACGCAGTATTTT
>TRBV6-2/TRBV6-3|14|TRBJ1-1|TRBD1|few
CASSRRGLNTEAFF
TGTGCCAGCAGTCGCAGGGGGCTAAACACTGAAGCTTTCTTT
>TRBV20-1|12|TRBJ1-1|-|many
CSARDENTEAFF
TGCAGTGCTAGGGACGAGAACACTGAAGCTTTCTTT
>TRBV7-9|14|TRBJ2-2|-|many
CASSPLRRSGELFF
TGTGCCAGCAGCCCCCTTCGCAGATCCGGGGAGCTGTTTTTT
>TRBV20-1|13|TRBJ1-2|TRBD1|many
CSAGQGVNYGYTF
TGCAGTGCGGGACAGGGGGTGAACTATGGCTACACCTTC